This TCR beta chain was identified during a study of T cell responses to AZD1222 COVID-19 vaccine. Study in general: Both about-4-week and about-12-week second-dose recipients were combined. Study results and limitations: Repertoires were sampled only after the peak T cell response. Among the donors, most were white British and more were female, and clonal diversity was possibly underestimated.

On this clone itself: Antigen unknown.

Profiling relied on immunoSEQ multiplex PCR, and the TCRdb table lists in-frame clones only, not all of them. The sample has 120,000 to 150,000 clones; 90% to 95% are singletons. V lost 4 bases, J lost 7 bases, and 17 bases lay in between. The CDR3 sequence is 15 residues long. Germline V gives CDR1 MNHEY, CDR2 SVGAGI. The specimen was peripheral blood, collected on day 0 of AZD1222 vaccination. This chain joins TRBV6-5 and TRBJ1-5; possibly TRBD1 for D (6 bases). This clonotype originated in an adult in good health. CDR3 in amino acids: CASSLLSTDRQPQHF. DNA for the CDR3: TGTGCCAGCAGTTTACTGTCGACAGACAGGCAGCCCCAGCATTTT.